This is a list of T cell receptor beta chains from one sample in a study of T cells in Graves' hyperthyroidism and ophthalmopathy. TCRdb ran MiXCR on the multiplex PCR reads and lists one entry per CDR3 protein. Of about 640,000 distinct CDR3 sequences in the sample, about 45% were seen once. What was sequenced was peripheral blood or thyroid tissue (not recorded which). All receptors come from an adult man with Graves' disease, either hyperthyroidism or ophthalmopathy (not recorded which). Each CDR3 is given with its conserved first and last residue. The D gene is left open where the match is weak. The size field is filled for only some rows; it gives once, few, many or a size class.

few	TRBD1	TRBV12-3/TRBV12-4	TRBJ1-1	CASNDRVIHAEAFF	TGTGCCAGCAATGACAGGGTTATTCATGCTGAAGCTTTCTTT
.	TRBD1	TRBV29-1	TRBJ1-2	CSVADSGGQQKSGGYTF	TGCAGCGTTGCAGACTCTGGGGGACAGCAAAAATCAGGTGGCTACACCTTC
.	.	TRBV11-2	TRBJ1-1	CASSSGWGKETEAFF	TGTGCCAGCAGCTCCGGCTGGGGGAAGGAGACTGAAGCTTTCTTT
few	.	TRBV7-9	TRBJ2-7	CASSFSAARGEQYF	TGTGCCAGCAGCTTCAGTGCAGCAAGAGGAGAGCAGTACTTC
.	TRBD2	TRBV5-5	TRBJ2-2	CASSSFSSGSSYTGELFF	TGTGCCAGCAGCTCCTTCTCTAGCGGGAGTTCGTACACCGGGGAGCTGTTTTTT
few	TRBD1	TRBV4-1	TRBJ1-2	CASSQDWDSDYGYTF	TGCGCCAGCAGCCAAGATTGGGACAGTGACTATGGCTACACCTTC
few	.	TRBV19	TRBJ2-2	CASSIGITGELFF	TGTGCCAGTAGTATTGGAATCACCGGGGAGCTGTTTTTT
.	.	TRBV11-2	TRBJ2-2	CASSQERGQNTGELLF	TGCGCCAGCAGCCAAGAGCGGGGACAAAACACCGGGGAGCTGCTTTTT
.	.	TRBV6-1	TRBJ1-2	CASSYDRVNYGYTF	TGTGCCAGCAGTTACGACAGAGTTAACTATGGCTACACCTTC
many	.	TRBV2	TRBJ1-1	CASSARTQNTEAFF	TGTGCCAGCAGTGCTCGGACACAGAACACTGAAGCTTTCTTT
.	TRBD1	TRBV25-1	TRBJ2-5	CASSAQTGVETQYF	TGTGCCAGCAGTGCTCAGACAGGGGTGGAGACCCAGTACTTC
few	.	TRBV7-9	TRBJ1-1	CASSPKSTYEAFF	TGTGCCAGCAGCCCCAAAAGCACTTATGAAGCTTTCTTT
.	TRBD1	TRBV2	TRBJ1-4	CASSSQGAGTNEKLFF	TGTGCCAGCAGTTCACAGGGGGCAGGAACTAATGAAAAACTGTTTTTT
few	.	TRBV6-5	TRBJ1-2	CASSQGGYSYGYTF	TGTGCCAGCAGCCAAGGCGGGTATAGCTATGGCTACACCTTC
.	.	TRBV19	TRBJ1-1	CASSIGWRGGEAFF	TGTGCCAGTAGTATAGGATGGAGAGGAGGCGAAGCTTTCTTT
few	TRBD1	TRBV5-1	TRBJ2-5	CASSVTGGRETQYF	TGCGCCAGCAGCGTAACAGGGGGCCGCGAGACCCAGTACTTC
.	TRBD1	TRBV10-3	TRBJ1-5	CAIRAGTGENQPQHF	TGTGCCATCAGAGCCGGGACAGGAGAAAATCAGCCCCAGCATTTT
.	TRBD2	TRBV19	TRBJ2-5	CAQQTSGGQETQYF	TGTGCCCAACAGACTAGCGGGGGACAAGAGACCCAGTACTTC
many	.	TRBV2	TRBJ1-2	CASSEAQNYGYTF	TGTGCCAGCAGTGAAGCACAGAACTATGGCTACACCTTC
few	TRBD1	TRBV20-1	TRBJ1-2	CSAPRTGSYGYTF	TGCAGTGCCCCGAGGACAGGGAGTTATGGCTACACCTTC
.	TRBD2	TRBV24-1	TRBJ2-5	CATSEGTSATWGLETQYF	TGTGCCACCAGTGAGGGGACTAGCGCAACCTGGGGGCTTGAGACCCAGTACTTC
many	TRBD1	TRBV19	TRBJ1-5	CASTTGARQPQHF	TGTGCCTCTACTACAGGGGCAAGGCAGCCCCAGCATTTT
.	.	TRBV20-1	TRBJ2-7	CSARVTGNPYEQYF	TGCAGTGCTAGAGTTACAGGGAACCCCTACGAGCAGTACTTC
once	.	TRBV11-2	TRBJ2-2	CAWAPNTGELFF	TGTGCCTGGGCGCCGAACACCGGGGAGCTGTTTTTT
.	.	TRBV9	TRBJ1-2	CASSRDVFGNGYTF	TGTGCCAGCAGCCGAGACGTATTCGGCAATGGCTACACCTTC
.	.	TRBV5-1	TRBJ1-4	CASSLQQNTGELNEKLFF	TGCGCCAGCAGCCTGCAACAGAACACCGGGGAGCTTAATGAAAAACTGTTTTTT
once	TRBD1	TRBV15	TRBJ1-5	CATGTGFNQPQHF	TGTGCCACCGGGACAGGGTTCAATCAGCCCCAGCATTTT
few	.	TRBV20-1	TRBJ1-1	CSASYGYIRF	TGCAGTGCTAGTTATGGCTATATTAGATTT